The present T cell receptor (beta chain) was sequenced within a study of blood T cell repertoires in COVID-19. Turning to the study itself: Acute and convalescent COVID-19 specimens originated in the United States, Italy and Spain. Sources were T cells, B-cell-depleted T cells, or PBMCs; the material itself was cDNA or gDNA.

Germline V gives CDR1 SQVTM, CDR2 ANQGSEA. This CDR3 is 15 amino acids long. V dropped 5 bases and J dropped 4; count of bases not matched to a gene: 7. Authors' analysis steps: Amplification from reference gene primers served as the basis for estimated nucleated cell counts. Assay used: immunoSEQ multiplex PCR; TCRdb lists only in-frame clones, some missing. D and trimming were read from the DNA, whereas the V and J calls and clone size are those reported in that table. The data show some 190,000 clones, with roughly 91% seen just once and about 4.5% held by the top ten. This TCR was sampled from a human donor in a cohort sampled during active COVID-19. This chain links TRBV29-1 with TRBJ2-3; TRBD1 matches 12 bases. The specimen was peripheral blood. CDR3 amino acids: CSVTRDRGHSDTQYF. The CDR3 region has the DNA TGCAGCGTTACCCGGGACAGGGGGCATTCAGATACGCAGTATTTT.